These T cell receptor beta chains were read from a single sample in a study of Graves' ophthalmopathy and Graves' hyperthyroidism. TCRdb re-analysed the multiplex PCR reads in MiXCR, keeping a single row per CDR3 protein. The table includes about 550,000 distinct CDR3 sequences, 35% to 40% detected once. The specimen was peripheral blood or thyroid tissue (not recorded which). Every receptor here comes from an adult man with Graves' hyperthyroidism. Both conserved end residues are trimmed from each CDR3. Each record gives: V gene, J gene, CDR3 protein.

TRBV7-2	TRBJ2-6	ASSTYTGVLSGANVLT
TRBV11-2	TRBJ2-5	ASSLVSGYGLAKQETQY
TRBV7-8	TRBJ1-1	ASSRKWDTEAF
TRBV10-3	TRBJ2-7	APGIFGSSYEQY
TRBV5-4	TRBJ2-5	ASSLEGGRGETQY
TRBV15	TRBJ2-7	ATSSLNPGKY
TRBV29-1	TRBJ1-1	SVEDLVITEAF
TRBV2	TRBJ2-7	ASRADSYEQY
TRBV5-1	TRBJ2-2	ASSLAANTGELF
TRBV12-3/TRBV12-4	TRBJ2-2	ASSSAGGTGELF
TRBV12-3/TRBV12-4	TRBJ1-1	ASSLAGAKEAF
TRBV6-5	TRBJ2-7	ASSGQGRDEQY
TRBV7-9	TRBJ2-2	ASSSDRGLGGELF
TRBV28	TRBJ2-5	ASSSRRPQETQY
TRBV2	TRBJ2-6	ASSERGGGELFSGANVLT
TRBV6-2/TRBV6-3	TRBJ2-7	ASSRRTYEQY
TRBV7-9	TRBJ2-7	ASGAPSRASEQY
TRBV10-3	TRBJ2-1	AISKGTTYNEQF
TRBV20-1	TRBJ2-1	SQGGSYNEQF
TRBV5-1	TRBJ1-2	ASSLGGDYGYT
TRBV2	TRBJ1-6	ACGATYNSPLH
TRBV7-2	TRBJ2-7	ASSLAPSGIGYEQY
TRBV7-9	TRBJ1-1	ASSLSPGGQTEAF
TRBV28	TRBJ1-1	ASSFPGEHAEAF
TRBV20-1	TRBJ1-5	SARPGDQPQH
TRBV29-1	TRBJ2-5	SALQPGPGETQY
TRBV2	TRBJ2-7	ASVKAGGSDTQY
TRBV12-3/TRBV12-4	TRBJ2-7	ASSLGRAYEQY
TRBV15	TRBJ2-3	ATSRDVVRDRDTDTQY
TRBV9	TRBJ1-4	ASSVREEGRLF
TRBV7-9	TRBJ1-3	ASSLGSQVAGNTIY
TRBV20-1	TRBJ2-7	SARDSPSSYEQY